This TCR beta chain was observed in a study of blood T cell repertoires in COVID-19. Study context: Whether acute or convalescent, the COVID-19 samples came from the United States, Italy and Spain.

This CDR3 is built from 13 residues. Looked up from germline, CDR1 is LNHNV and CDR2 is YYDKDF (reference sequence). Trimming took off 8 bases at V and 3 bases at J, with 13 bases between the two ends. Profiling relied on immunoSEQ multiplex PCR, and the TCRdb table lists in-frame clones only, not all of them. The table records about 140,000 clones, around four fifths of them present only once. The chain has TRBV15 and TRBJ2-5, with D possibly being TRBD1 (5 bases). Sequencing input: peripheral blood. The receptor comes from a man aged 55 to 70 who had recovered from COVID-19. In DNA, the CDR3 is TGTGCCACCCAGGACATCACAGAAGAGACCCAGTACTTC. Its translation: CATQDITEETQYF.